This note documents a single TCR beta chain sequence. Its specificity is not known. The data were obtained in a study of cytomegalovirus exposure and HLA in healthy donors. In the study overall: Around 87 million unique TCRs, all from HLA-typed donors, were included in an early release of the data. Study-wide points: A later analysis linked a missense DCLRE1C variant to TCR beta V- and J-gene trimming.

The J segment lost 2 bases and the V segment lost 4 bases, leaving 6 bases of the junction unmatched. CDR3 size: 15 residues. In germline, CDR1 is SGDLS, CDR2 YYNGEE. The PCR had 60 Vbeta and 13 Jbeta primers. Original handling: As a later analysis found, there were approximately 80 million unique TCR beta chains, of which roughly 11 million were shared. Profiling relied on immunoSEQ multiplex PCR, and the TCRdb table lists in-frame clones only, not all of them. V and J calls and clone size follow that table, whereas D and trimming were derived from the DNA. Of 130,000 or so clones listed, less than 80% were seen once; the top ten hold roughly 1.8%.

Sequencing used PBMCs. This receptor was identified in a female donor in good health and CMV-seropositive. This chain connects TRBV9 to TRBJ2-3, with 8 bases matching TRBD1. The CDR3 loop is CASSPRTGTTDTQYF. For the CDR3, the DNA is TGTGCCAGCAGCCCGAGGACAGGGACCACAGATACGCAGTATTTT.